The 2 T cell receptor beta chains reported below all come from one sample, sequenced in a study of control samples from healthy donors and cancer patients. Profiled with immunoSEQ multiplex PCR; TCRdb holds only in-frame clones, not every one. Among about 110,000 clones listed, roughly 90% were seen once. Sequencing was performed on PBMCs. The source of these receptors is a woman in her sixties or seventies with lung cancer.

The chain joins TRBV4-3 to TRBJ1-2; D gene unclear. This CDR3 is built from 13 residues. The germline V gene encodes CDR1 LGHNA and CDR2 YSLEER. The V end lost 1 base, the J end lost 2 bases, and 5 bases lay between the germline ends. CDR3 in amino acids: CASSQAGNYGYTF. In nucleotides, the CDR3 is TGCGCCAGCAGCCAAGCTGGGAACTATGGCTACACCTTC.

The chain is built from TRBV29-1 and TRBJ1-1, with TRBD1 matching 12 bases. CDR1 and CDR2 from the germline V gene are SQVTM and ANQGSEA. The CDR3 is 15 amino acids. V lost 4 bases, J lost 4 bases, and 7 bases stayed unmatched. CDR3 in amino acids: CSVVGTGGWSTEAFF. CDR3 nucleotide sequence: TGCAGCGTTGTCGGGACAGGGGGCTGGTCCACTGAAGCTTTCTTT.